This T cell receptor (beta chain) emerged from a study of cytomegalovirus exposure and HLA in healthy donors. The CDR3 covers 15 residues. CDR1 and CDR2 (germline): SGDLS, YYNGEE. V was pared by 3 bases and J by 5 bases, with 10 bases of the junction left unmatched. The PCR had 60 Vbeta and 13 Jbeta primers. Sequencing was performed with immunoSEQ multiplex PCR; in TCRdb, only in-frame clones are kept and a portion is missing. The data contain about 190,000 clones, under 80% of them singletons. This chain links TRBV9 with TRBJ1-1, with 7 bases aligning to TRBD1. The receptor's source is a man aged 25 to 45 in good health and CMV-seropositive. The sample taken for sequencing was PBMCs. The CDR3 here is CASSAPSAGGTEAFF. The CDR3 bases are TGTGCCAGCAGCGCCCCTTCGGCAGGGGGGACTGAAGCTTTCTTT.